This passage covers 22 T cell receptor beta chains from one sample sequenced in a study of blood T cell repertoires in COVID-19. TCRdb's copy holds only in-frame clones and misses some; the assay was immunoSEQ multiplex PCR. Among about 250,000 clones, around 87% were seen once, and the ten largest hold about 1.6%. Source material: PBMCs or T cells enriched from blood (not recorded which). These TCRs come from a woman between 50 and 59 years old who had recovered from COVID-19.

The count of this clone is one. V gene TRBV28 combines with J gene TRBJ2-1; D is unresolved. The length of the CDR3 is 18 residues. The germline CDR1 and CDR2 sequences are MDHEN and SYDVKM. V lost 3 bases to trimming and J lost 1 base, with 19 bases between them. The CDR3 nucleotides are TGTGCCAGCAGTTTTTCGTTACCCGGAGCGCAATCCTACAATGAGCAGTTCTTC. This encodes CASSFSLPGAQSYNEQFF.

The chain has TRBV2 and TRBJ1-1, with TRBD1 identical over 7 bases. With 4 bases clipped from V and 6 bases from J, the junction kept 11 bases outside the gene matches. Germline CDR1 reads SNHLY; CDR2 reads FYNNEI. CDR3 length: 15 amino acids. The CDR3 DNA reads TGTGCCAGCAGTGTAATACGAGGGGGCGACGCTGAAGCTTTCTTT. Its translation is CASSVIRGGDAEAFF. The variable domain in full, with the rest retrieved from reference TRBV2 and TRBJ1-1, is EPEVTQTPSHQVTQMGQEVILRCVPISNHLYFYWYRQILGQKVEFLVSFYNNEISEKSEIFDDQFSVERPDGSNFTLKIRSTKLEDSAMYFCASSVIRGGDAEAFFGQGTRLTVV.

The chain employs TRBV4-1 and TRBJ2-7; D perhaps matches TRBD1 (6 bases). The CDR3 runs to 14 residues. V shed 3 bases and J shed 3 bases, with 12 bases lying between them. Germline V gene sequence: CDR1 MGHRA, CDR2 YSYEKL. The CDR3 is CASSQMTGDYEQYF. The CDR3 DNA follows: TGCGCCAGCAGCCAGATGACAGGCGACTACGAGCAGTACTTC.

The chain combines TRBV18 with TRBJ2-3, with 14 bases fitting TRBD2. The CDR3 has 15 residues. V lost 3 bases, J lost 14 bases, and 10 bases stayed unmatched. CDR1 and CDR2 (germline): KGHSH, LQKENI. In nucleotides, the CDR3 is TGTGCCAGCTCACCTCCGGGACTAGCGGGAGATTTTCGGTATTTT. Translating gives CASSPPGLAGDFRYF.

The V gene is TRBV19, the J gene TRBJ1-5, with D maybe TRBD1 (5 bases). The V end was cut by 7 bases, the J end by 5 bases, with 18 bases between. Germline assignment: CDR1 LNHDA and CDR2 SQIVND (reference sequence). The CDR3 length is 15 residues. The CDR3 loop reads CASTRGREVDQPQHF. DNA of the CDR3: TGTGCCAGTACCCGGGGACGGGAGGTAGATCAGCCCCAGCATTTT. Based on the CDR3 plus reference TRBV19 and TRBJ1-5, the full variable domain is DGGITQSPKYLFRKEGQNVTLSCEQNLNHDAMYWYRQDPGQGLRLIYYSQIVNDFQKGDIAEGYSVSREKKESFPLTVTSAQKNPTAFYLCASTRGREVDQPQHFGDGTRLSIL.

CDR3 sequence: CASSLMGLMTDTQYF. The CDR3 DNA is TGCGCCAGCAGCTTGATGGGACTCATGACAGATACGCAGTATTTT. This chain joins TRBV5-1 and TRBJ2-3, with a possible D match to TRBD2 (6 bases). Germline V gene lookup returns CDR1 SGHRS and CDR2 YFSETQ. V was shortened by 1 base and J by 3 bases, with 12 bases between the two germline ends. This CDR3 is 15 amino acids long.

This clone appeared a few times. V and J are TRBV14 and TRBJ1-4; 8 nucleotides align to TRBD1. CDR1 is SGHDN, CDR2 FVKESK, per germline. Trimming at V came to 0 bases and at J to 7 bases, leaving 13 bases not matched to a gene. This CDR3 spans 18 amino acids. This chain's CDR3 is CASSQDRDRGSYGEKLFF. The CDR3 DNA follows: TGTGCCAGCAGCCAAGATCGAGACAGGGGTAGTTACGGTGAAAAACTGTTTTTT.

This chain joins TRBV24-1 and TRBJ2-1; D is possibly TRBD2 (7 bases). The CDR3 has 16 residues. The germline V and J ends were trimmed by 5 bases and 8 bases, with 21 bases remaining between them. The V gene's germline CDR1 is KGHDR and CDR2 SFDVKD. The CDR3 DNA sequence: TGTGCCACCAGTGGGACAGCGGGAAGGTCTCGCGATGAGCAGTTCTTC. Protein product: CATSGTAGRSRDEQFF.

The chain uses TRBV6-6 and TRBJ1-2; D is unclear. The CDR3 has 15 amino acids. Trimming took 0 bases from V and 2 from J, leaving 10 bases between them. The germline CDR1 and CDR2 sequences are MNHNY and SVGAGI (reference sequence). CDR3 region: CASSYSNDNNYGYTF. In DNA form, the CDR3 reads TGTGCCAGCAGTTACTCGAATGACAACAACTATGGCTACACCTTC.

The V call is TRBV6-5, the J call TRBJ1-1; 8 nucleotides match TRBD1. The junction had 8 bases not matched to a gene; V was cut back by 2 bases and J by 3 bases. Germline V gene sequence: CDR1 MNHEY, CDR2 SVGAGI. The CDR3 runs 16 residues. The CDR3 spells CASSYDGQGGYTEAFF. For the CDR3, the DNA is TGTGCCAGCAGTTACGACGGACAGGGCGGGTACACTGAAGCTTTCTTT.

The chain combines TRBV28 with TRBJ1-1, with TRBD1 matching over 8 bases. Looked up from germline, CDR1 is MDHEN and CDR2 is SYDVKM. V was pared by 6 bases and J by 0 bases, with 9 bases of the junction left unmatched. The CDR3 extends over 16 amino acids. In DNA, the CDR3 is TGTGCCAGCAGCCGGGGACAGGCCCGTATGAACACTGAAGCTTTCTTT. It codes for CASSRGQARMNTEAFF.

The chain recombines TRBV11-1 with TRBJ1-1, with TRBD1 matching 7 bases. The CDR3 is 12 amino acids. Germline values: CDR1 SGHAT, CDR2 FQDESV (reference sequence). J lost 5 bases, V lost 5 bases, and 2 bases had no gene match. For the CDR3, the DNA is TGTGCCAGCAGCCCACAGGGGACTGAAGCTTTCTTT. It encodes CASSPQGTEAFF.

V is TRBV5-1 and J is TRBJ1-2, with 7 nucleotides matching TRBD1. V shed 0 bases and J 2 bases; nucleotides not matched to a gene: 1. There are 14 residues in the CDR3. The germline gives CDR1 SGHRS, CDR2 YFSETQ. The CDR3, as DNA: TGCGCCAGCAGCTTGGAGGGACAGAACTATGGCTACACCTTC. As protein: CASSLEGQNYGYTF. Based on the CDR3 plus reference TRBV5-1 and TRBJ1-2, the full variable domain is KAGVTQTPRYLIKTRGQQVTLSCSPISGHRSVSWYQQTPGQGLQFLFEYFSETQRNKGNFPGRFSGRQFSNSRSEMNVSTLELGDSALYLCASSLEGQNYGYTFGSGTRLTVV.

The chain has TRBV5-4 and TRBJ2-2, with a weak D call TRBD2 (7 bases). The V gene's germline CDR1 is SGHNT and CDR2 YYREEE (reference sequence). The CDR3 is made up of 16 amino acids. The V gene lost 4 bases and the J gene lost 5 bases, with 18 bases spanning the gap. The CDR3 reads CASSSRRGGGTGELFF. The CDR3 DNA follows: TGTGCCAGCAGCAGTCGGCGGGGAGGGGGGACCGGGGAGCTGTTTTTT.

The chain joins TRBV28 to TRBJ2-3; tentatively, D is TRBD1 (5 bases). From germline, CDR1 is MDHEN and CDR2 SYDVKM. The CDR3 covers 17 residues. Trimming took off 4 bases at V and 2 bases at J, with 19 bases between the two ends. The CDR3 coding sequence is TGTGCCAGCAGTTACCCTCTGGACAAGGGTGACACAGATACGCAGTATTTT. Residues: CASSYPLDKGDTDTQYF.

The chain uses TRBV1 and TRBJ2-1; whether TRBD2, the table's D call, matches the DNA was not checked. TRBV1 is termed a pseudogene. The CDR3 length is 16 residues. This CDR3 is CTSSHPISGSLDEQFF. CDR3 nucleotides: TGCACCAGCAGCCATCCAATCAGCGGGAGTCTCGATGAGCAGTTCTTC.

The chain couples TRBV7-8 to TRBJ1-5; 7 bases map to TRBD1. V lost 1 base, J lost 0 bases, and 15 bases stayed unmatched. The CDR3 spans 20 residues. Germline lookup yields CDR1 SGHVS and CDR2 FQNEAQ. CDR3 residues: CASSLVVAPGQTYSNQPQHF. DNA of the CDR3: TGTGCCAGCAGCTTAGTAGTGGCTCCGGGACAGACTTATAGCAATCAGCCCCAGCATTTT. The whole variable domain, filled in from reference TRBV7-8 and TRBJ1-5, reads GAGVSQSPRYKVAKRGQDVALRCDPISGHVSLFWYQQALGQGPEFLTYFQNEAQLDKSGLPSDRFFAERPEGSVSTLKIQRTQQEDSAVYLCASSLVVAPGQTYSNQPQHFGDGTRLSIL.

The chain carries TRBV24-1 and TRBJ2-3; no definite D call. The germline gives CDR1 KGHDR, CDR2 SFDVKD. The V end lost 4 bases, the J end lost 0 bases, and 7 bases lay between the germline ends. The CDR3 spans 14 residues. The CDR3 loop is CATSEGQSTDTQYF. DNA of the CDR3: TGTGCCACCAGTGAGGGCCAGAGCACAGATACGCAGTATTTT.

This rearrangement joins TRBV11-1 to TRBJ2-1; 9 bases are a match to TRBD2. The CDR3 contains 16 residues. Germline V gene sequence: CDR1 SGHAT, CDR2 FQDESV (reference sequence). V shed 6 bases, J shed 8 bases, and the junction held 14 bases outside the gene matches. Written as DNA, the CDR3 is TGTGCCAGCAGTGACGTATATGCGGGAGGGAGGGATGAGCAGTTCTTC. Residues: CASSDVYAGGRDEQFF. Looking up the rest from reference TRBV11-1 and TRBJ2-1 gives the full variable domain: EAEVAQSPRYKITEKSQAVAFWCDPISGHATLYWYRQILGQGPELLVQFQDESVVDDSQLPKDRFSAERLKGVDSTLKIQPAELGDSAMYLCASSDVYAGGRDEQFFGPGTRLTVL.

This clone is a singleton in its sample. The chain carries TRBV7-2 and TRBJ1-1; 10 positions match TRBD1. This CDR3 spans 18 amino acids. The germline V gene encodes CDR1 SGHTA and CDR2 FQGNSA. V lost 4 bases, J lost 4 bases, and 15 bases stayed unmatched. CDR3 DNA sequence: TGTGCCAGCAGCTCTAATGCTCGACAGGGGGCGGCGGTCACTGAAGCTTTCTTT. Amino acid sequence: CASSSNARQGAAVTEAFF.

The rearrangement links TRBV9 to TRBJ2-7; D may be TRBD2 (6 bases). The germline V gene encodes CDR1 SGDLS and CDR2 YYNGEE. This CDR3 comprises 14 residues. Between the trimmed V and J ends, which lost 0 bases and 3 bases, there was a span of 10 bases. This chain's CDR3 is CASSVEEGFYEQYF. CDR3 sequence (DNA): TGTGCCAGCAGCGTAGAGGAGGGATTCTACGAGCAGTACTTC.

This clone was seen a few times. V is TRBV6-6 and J is TRBJ2-6, with D uncertain. V shed 4 bases and J shed 0 bases, with 7 bases lying between them. CDR1 is MNHNY and CDR2 is SVGAGI in the germline V gene (reference sequence). This CDR3 is 15 amino acids long. As DNA, the CDR3 is TGTGCCAGCAGTTCATCAGGCTCTGGGGCCAACGTCCTGACTTTC. Amino acids: CASSSSGSGANVLTF.